The 31 T cell receptor beta chains given below trace back to one sample, sequenced in a study of T-cell memory formation after mild COVID-19 (dated by TCRdb to the early 2020s). Libraries were constructed by 5' RACE. For sequencing, an Illumina NovaSeq 6000 was employed. The public reads were run again by TCRdb, first through fastp at Q25 and then through MiXCR, and only productive beta chains were kept. Every entry covers one CDR3 protein and lists the most common genes and DNA from its rows. Present in this sample are about 55,000 distinct CDR3 sequences, more than 8% of which were seen just once. The top ten constitute about 1.2% of the sample. Input material: PBMCs or a T cell subset sorted from them (not recorded which). All receptors derive from a man in his late teens or twenties who had mild COVID-19 (a few samples of this study predate the infection). The sample titles of this study are shuffled in the database, so cell type and time point are left out; the donor was told from shared clones.

The chain recombines TRBV11-2 with TRBJ1-1; unclear D gene. CDR3 length equals 18 residues. Per the germline V gene, CDR1 is SGHAT and CDR2 is FQNNGV. The V end was cut by 2 bases, the J end by 4 bases, with 23 bases between. The CDR3: CASSLLVSGKDRGTEAFF. CDR3 bases: TGTGCCAGCAGCTTATTAGTTTCGGGGAAGGATAGAGGCACTGAAGCTTTCTTT.

This clonotype was detected a few times. This chain uses TRBV4-2 with TRBJ2-1, with 10 bases fitting TRBD2. V dropped 0 bases and J dropped 9; count of bases not matched to a gene: 11. This CDR3 is built from 17 residues. Per germline, CDR1 LGHNA and CDR2 YNFKEQ. The CDR3 nucleotides are TGTGCCAGCAGCCAAGATAGTGGTAGCGGGGGGATCAGTGAGCAGTTCTTC. Encoded protein: CASSQDSGSGGISEQFF.

Many counts were recorded for this clonotype. The CDR3: CASSLGYNEQFF. DNA of the CDR3: TGTGCCAGCAGCTTAGGGTACAATGAGCAGTTCTTC. V usage is TRBV11-3 and J usage is TRBJ2-1; D uncertain. Germline loops: CDR1 SGHNT, CDR2 YENEEA. The CDR3 runs 12 residues. The ends were cut back, 1 base at V and 4 bases at J, with 2 bases in the middle.

This clonotype was seen a handful of times. The rearrangement uses TRBV21-1 and TRBJ2-7; TRBD1 was called by the table and not checked on the DNA. TRBV21-1 is a documented pseudogene. The CDR3 length is 18 residues. The CDR3 here is CASSAPSEGDSFSYEQYF. As DNA, the CDR3 is TGTGCCAGCAGCGCTCCCTCGGAGGGGGACAGTTTCTCCTACGAGCAGTACTTC.

This clonotype was picked up many times. The CDR3 sequence is CASSEFPRDEQYV. For the CDR3, the DNA is TGTGCCAGCAGTGAGTTCCCCCGGGACGAGCAGTACGTC. This chain links TRBV2 with TRBJ2-7; D is unclear. The CDR3 consists of 13 residues. Germline CDR1 reads SNHLY; CDR2 reads FYNNEI. Trimming pared 3 bases from V and 5 bases from J, leaving 11 bases between.

Concerning this clonotype itself: Compared with germline, one end of the junction differs, possibly owing to a read error. V gene TRBV14 combines with J gene TRBJ1-1; 7 positions agree with TRBD1. Germline V gives CDR1 SGHDN, CDR2 FVKESK. This CDR3 comprises 15 residues. CDR3 DNA: TGTGCCAGCAGCCCGCGACAGGGAGAGAACACTGAAGCTTTATTT. Translation gives CASSPRQGENTEALF.

The V and J genes are TRBV5-1 and TRBJ1-1, with 7 bases identical to TRBD1. This CDR3 comprises 13 residues. The V gene end was trimmed by 3 bases and the J gene end by 4 bases; junction bases not matched to a gene: 3. CDR1 is SGHRS, CDR2 YFSETQ, per germline. In nucleotides, the CDR3 is TGCGCCAGCAGCTCTCAGGGGGGCACTGAAGCTTTCTTT. It encodes CASSSQGGTEAFF. The whole variable domain, remainder taken from reference TRBV5-1 and TRBJ1-1, is KAGVTQTPRYLIKTRGQQVTLSCSPISGHRSVSWYQQTPGQGLQFLFEYFSETQRNKGNFPGRFSGRQFSNSRSEMNVSTLELGDSALYLCASSSQGGTEAFFGQGTRLTVV.

The chain links TRBV7-2 to TRBJ1-2; a possible D gene is TRBD1 (5 bases). CDR1 and CDR2 (germline): SGHTA, FQGNSA. Between the trimmed V and J ends, which lost 4 bases and 7 bases, there was a span of 13 bases. This CDR3 is 13 amino acids long. CDR3 residues: CASSSERGVGYTF. Here the CDR3 DNA reads TGTGCCAGCAGCTCCGAGCGGGGCGTTGGCTACACCTTC.

The J gene is TRBJ2-5, the V gene TRBV15, with D uncertain. In germline, CDR1 is LNHNV, CDR2 YYDKDF (reference sequence). There are 14 residues in the CDR3. V shed 1 base and J shed 5 bases, with 11 bases lying between them. The CDR3 DNA is TGTGCCACCAGCAGAGGGGCCGAACGGGAGACCCAGTACTTC. Translation: CATSRGAERETQYF.

This clonotype was picked up a small number of times. The chain recombines TRBV6-6 with TRBJ1-2, with 7 bases matching TRBD1. J lost 0 bases, V lost 8 bases, and 6 bases had no gene match. The germline CDR1 and CDR2 sequences are MNHNY and SVGAGI (reference sequence). The CDR3 spans 14 residues. CDR3 loop: CASADRATNYGYTF. In DNA form, the CDR3 reads TGTGCCAGCGCAGACAGGGCAACTAACTATGGCTACACCTTC.

This clonotype has more than one count but fewer than ten. The rearrangement joins TRBV3-1 to TRBJ1-2, with TRBD1 matching over 7 bases. CDR3 length: 11 amino acids. After removal of 10 bases from V and 3 bases from J, the junction contained 2 bases not matched to a gene. CDR1 is LGHDT and CDR2 is YNNKEL in the germline V gene (reference sequence). The CDR3 DNA reads as TGTGCCACCCAGGGGGACTATGGCTACACCTTC. Its protein product is CATQGDYGYTF.

Within the sample, this clonotype is medium-sized. V gene TRBV7-2 combines with J gene TRBJ2-7; D remains ambiguous. Trimming cost V 5 bases and J 2 bases, with 4 bases left between them. CDR3 length equals 11 residues. Germline V CDR1 and CDR2: SGHTA, FQGNSA. CDR3 nucleotides: TGTGCCAGCAGCACCACCTACGAGCAGTACTTC. This gives the protein CASSTTYEQYF.

The rearrangement uses TRBV20-1 and TRBJ2-5; D not resolved. Germline V gene data show CDR1 as DFQATT and CDR2 as SNEGSKA (reference sequence). The V gene lost 7 bases and the J gene lost 2 bases, with 11 bases spanning the gap. The CDR3 is made up of 12 amino acids. The CDR3 sequence: CSGTRAQETQYF. For the CDR3, the DNA is TGCAGTGGCACACGGGCACAAGAGACCCAGTACTTC.

This clonotype was seen more than once but under ten times. J is TRBJ1-1 and V is TRBV7-3; no clear D gene. V was shortened by 4 bases and J by 0 bases, with 6 bases between the two germline ends. The CDR3 extends over 13 amino acids. CDR1 SGHTA and CDR2 FQGTGA come from the germline V gene. The CDR3 spells CASSSGMNTEAFF. CDR3 nucleotides: TGTGCCAGCAGCTCGGGTATGAACACTGAAGCTTTCTTT.

The sample holds a few counts of this clonotype. V gene TRBV6-5 combines with J gene TRBJ2-3; TRBD2 aligns across 11 bases. The V segment lost 6 bases and the J segment 4 bases; nucleotides outside the gene matches: 18. CDR1 and CDR2 from the germline V gene are MNHEY and SVGAGI. CDR3 length: 19 residues. CDR3 residues: CASRPHGALAGGFADTQYF. The CDR3 DNA reads as TGTGCCAGCAGACCACACGGTGCTCTAGCGGGGGGTTTCGCAGATACGCAGTATTTT.

Within the sample, this clonotype is medium-sized. Here the CDR3 DNA reads TGTGCCAGCAGCGCCACTAGCGGGGGGCCCAATGAGCAGTTCTTC. Translation gives CASSATSGGPNEQFF. This chain joins TRBV7-9 and TRBJ2-1; 12 bases are shared with TRBD2. In germline, CDR1 is SEHNR, CDR2 FQNEAQ (reference sequence). Trimming cost V 5 bases and J 6 bases; bases outside gene matches: 5. The CDR3 contains 15 residues.

V is TRBV13 and J is TRBJ2-7; D is undetermined. Looked up from germline, CDR1 is PRHDT and CDR2 is FYEKMQ (reference sequence). The CDR3 is made up of 13 amino acids. V was pared by 1 base and J by 5 bases, with 9 bases between. The CDR3 region is CASSLVAGDEQYF. CDR3 in DNA: TGTGCCAGCAGCTTAGTAGCAGGCGACGAGCAGTACTTC.

This clonotype was found many times. This chain connects TRBV5-1 to TRBJ2-5, with D tentatively TRBD1 (6 bases). From germline, CDR1 is SGHRS and CDR2 YFSETQ. The V gene lost 4 bases and the J gene lost 3 bases, with 16 bases spanning the gap. This CDR3 region has 15 residues. This CDR3 reads CASSPSRQAKETQYF. The CDR3 DNA sequence: TGCGCCAGCAGCCCTTCACGACAGGCCAAAGAGACCCAGTACTTC.

This clonotype was recorded a few times. The chain carries TRBV7-2 and TRBJ2-2, with 7 nucleotides matching TRBD1. This CDR3 has 15 amino acids. Germline CDR1 is SGHTA and CDR2 is FQGNSA. J lost 5 bases, V lost 5 bases, and 8 bases had no gene match. CDR3 sequence: CASSRRQGLTGELFF. The CDR3 nucleotides are TGTGCCAGCAGCCGCCGACAGGGCCTTACCGGGGAGCTGTTTTTT.

This clonotype appeared many times. The chain is built from TRBV5-5 and TRBJ2-2; D tentatively reads TRBD1 or TRBD2 (5 bases each). This CDR3 has 17 residues. Germline CDR1 reads SGHKS; CDR2 reads YYEKEE (reference sequence). The V and J ends lost 0 bases and 4 bases respectively, with 16 bases between them. CDR3 amino acids: CASSLGTGRWFTGELFF. In DNA form, the CDR3 reads TGTGCCAGCAGCTTGGGGACGGGACGGTGGTTCACCGGGGAGCTGTTTTTT.

This clonotype was observed at least ten times. This chain connects TRBV6-5 to TRBJ2-1; TRBD2 aligns across 9 bases. CDR1 and CDR2 (germline): MNHEY, SVGAGI. Trimming cost V 6 bases and J 0 bases; bases outside gene matches: 6. CDR3 length: 16 residues. CDR3 residues: CASRVSGGRSYNEQFF. CDR3 coding DNA: TGTGCCAGCAGAGTTAGCGGGGGTCGCTCCTACAATGAGCAGTTCTTC.

The chain recombines TRBV21-1 with TRBJ2-5; the D call TRBD1 from the table was never checked on the DNA. TRBV21-1 is a listed pseudogene. The CDR3 totals 18 residues. The CDR3 reads CASSKESPYRHYQETQYF. For the CDR3, the DNA is TGTGCCAGCAGCAAAGAGTCCCCCTACCGACACTACCAAGAGACCCAGTACTTC.

The gene calls are TRBV20-1 and TRBJ1-4; D gene ambiguous. The CDR3 totals 10 residues. CDR1 is DFQATT and CDR2 is SNEGSKA in the germline V gene (reference sequence). The V end lost 4 bases, the J end lost 8 bases, and 5 bases lay between the germline ends. The CDR3 nucleotides are TGCAGTGCTATGCGGGAAAAACTGTTTTTT. It yields the protein CSAMREKLFF.

The chain uses TRBV3-1 and TRBJ2-7; 9 nucleotides match TRBD1. The CDR3 length is 13 residues. CDR1 and CDR2 from the germline V gene are LGHDT and YNNKEL (reference sequence). Trimming took 4 bases from V and 5 from J; bases not matched to a gene: 3. DNA for the CDR3: TGTGCCAGCAGCCGGACAGGGGACAACGAGCAGTACTTC. Translated, it gives CASSRTGDNEQYF.

About this clonotype itself: A junction end diverges from the germline sequence, so it may reflect a read error. The chain has TRBV6-2 or TRBV6-3 and TRBJ2-1, with D perhaps TRBD2 (6 bases). The CDR3 length is 14 residues. The germline V gene has CDR1 MNHEY and CDR2 SVGEGT. CDR3 nucleotide sequence: TGTGCCAGCAGCCGGCCTATAAATCTAGCGATTCCCAGCTTC. Protein product: CASSRPINLAIPSF.

The J gene is TRBJ1-6, the V gene TRBV9; D may be TRBD1 (5 bases). The CDR3 has 17 amino acids. Germline-derived CDR1 and CDR2 are SGDLS and YYNGEE. The V and J ends lost 3 bases and 6 bases respectively, with 19 bases between them. The CDR3 protein is CASSAPPGGDRNSPLHF. The CDR3 DNA reads TGTGCCAGCAGCGCTCCGCCGGGGGGGGACCGTAATTCACCCCTCCACTTT.

The chain has TRBV5-1 and TRBJ2-1, with 7 bases lining up with TRBD1. CDR3 length equals 15 residues. Trimming took 4 bases from V and 1 from J; bases not matched to a gene: 5. From germline, CDR1 is SGHRS and CDR2 YFSETQ. The DNA for the CDR3 is TGCGCCAGCAGCGATCAGGGGGAGTCCTACAATGAGCAGTTCTTC. It yields the protein CASSDQGESYNEQFF.

The rearrangement links TRBV4-3 to TRBJ2-4; D is perhaps TRBD2 (6 bases). The CDR3 extends over 14 amino acids. Per the germline V gene, CDR1 is LGHNA and CDR2 is YSLEER. The ends were cut back, 0 bases at V and 8 bases at J, with 11 bases in the middle. The CDR3 loop is CASSQDQGGDIQYF. The CDR3 DNA reads as TGCGCCAGCAGCCAAGATCAGGGAGGTGACATTCAGTACTTC.

The chain has TRBV3-1 and TRBJ2-5; the match to TRBD2 covers 8 bases. The CDR3 contains 15 residues. Per the germline V gene, CDR1 is LGHDT and CDR2 is YNNKEL (reference sequence). V trimming: 4 bases; J trimming: 3 bases; junction bases outside the gene matches: 7. CDR3 nucleotide sequence: TGTGCCAGCAGCCCCGGGACGGGGGGGAAAGAGACCCAGTACTTC. Protein: CASSPGTGGKETQYF.

This clonotype has a count of ten or more. The CDR3 loop reads CASSTPGQSLFF. The CDR3 nucleotides are TGTGCCAGCAGCACCCCGGGACAATCTTTGTTCTTC. The chain couples TRBV9 to TRBJ2-1; tentatively, D is TRBD1 (6 bases). V gave up 4 bases and J gave up 15 bases, with 17 bases separating them. Germline V lookup: CDR1 SGDLS, CDR2 YYNGEE. This CDR3 has 12 residues.

This clonotype was picked up a small number of times. V is TRBV7-2 and J is TRBJ1-1; unclear D gene. CDR1 and CDR2 (germline): SGHTA, FQGNSA. V was trimmed by 2 bases and J by 10 bases, leaving 17 bases between them. The CDR3 has 14 residues. The CDR3 reads CASSLTQTGTGAFF. In nucleotides, the CDR3 is TGTGCCAGCAGCTTAACCCAGACCGGCACCGGAGCTTTCTTT. Looking up the rest from reference TRBV7-2 and TRBJ1-1 gives the full variable domain: GAGVSQSPSNKVTEKGKDVELRCDPISGHTALYWYRQSLGQGLEFLIYFQGNSAPDKSGLPSDRFSAERTGGSVSTLTIQRTQQEDSAVYLCASSLTQTGTGAFFGQGTRLTVV.